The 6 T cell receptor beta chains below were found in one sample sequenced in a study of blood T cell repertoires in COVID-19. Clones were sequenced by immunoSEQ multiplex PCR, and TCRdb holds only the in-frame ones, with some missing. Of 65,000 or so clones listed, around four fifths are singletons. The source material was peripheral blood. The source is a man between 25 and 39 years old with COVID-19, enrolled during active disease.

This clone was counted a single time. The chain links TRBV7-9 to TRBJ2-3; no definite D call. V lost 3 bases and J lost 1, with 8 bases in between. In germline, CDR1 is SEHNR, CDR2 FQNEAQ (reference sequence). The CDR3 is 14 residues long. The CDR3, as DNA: TGTGCCAGCAGCTTTAGTACGGGCACAGATACGCAGTATTTT. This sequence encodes CASSFSTGTDTQYF.

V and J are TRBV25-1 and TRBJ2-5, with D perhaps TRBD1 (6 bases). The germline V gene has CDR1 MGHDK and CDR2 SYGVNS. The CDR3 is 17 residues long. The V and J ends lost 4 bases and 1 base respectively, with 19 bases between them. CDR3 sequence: CASSVTMTTGTQETQYF. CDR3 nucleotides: TGTGCCAGCAGTGTAACCATGACGACAGGAACCCAAGAGACCCAGTACTTC.

In DNA form, the CDR3 reads TGTGCCAGCTCAGCCGGGACAAACTACGAGCAGTACTTC. It specifies CASSAGTNYEQYF. The chain links TRBV18 to TRBJ2-7; possible D gene TRBD1, 6 bases. The CDR3 is 13 residues long. V was pared by 5 bases and J by 3 bases, with 11 bases between. Germline CDR1 KGHSH, CDR2 LQKENI.

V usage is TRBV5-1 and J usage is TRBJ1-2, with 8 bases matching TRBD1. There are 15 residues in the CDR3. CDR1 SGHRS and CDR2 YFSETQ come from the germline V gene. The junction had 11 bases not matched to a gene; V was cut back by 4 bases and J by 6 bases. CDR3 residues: CASSAPGQAYNGYTF. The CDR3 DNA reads TGCGCCAGCAGCGCTCCGGGACAGGCCTACAATGGCTACACCTTC.

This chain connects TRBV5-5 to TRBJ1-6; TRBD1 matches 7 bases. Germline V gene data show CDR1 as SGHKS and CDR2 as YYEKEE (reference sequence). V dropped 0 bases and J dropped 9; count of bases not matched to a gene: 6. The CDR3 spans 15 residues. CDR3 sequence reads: CASSLDQGVGSPLHF. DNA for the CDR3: TGTGCCAGCAGCTTGGATCAGGGGGTTGGTTCACCCCTCCACTTT.

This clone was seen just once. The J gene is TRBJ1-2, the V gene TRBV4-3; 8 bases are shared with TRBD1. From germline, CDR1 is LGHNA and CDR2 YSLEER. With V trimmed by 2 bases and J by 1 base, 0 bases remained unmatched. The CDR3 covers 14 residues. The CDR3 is CASSQTGGNYGYTF. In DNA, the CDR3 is TGCGCCAGCAGCCAAACAGGGGGTAACTATGGCTACACCTTC.